The entry below gives a single T cell receptor beta chain sequence along with its context. Its antigen is unknown. This specimen comes from a study of response to subunit inactivated influenza vaccine. Study-wide findings and caveats: Each seasonal influenza vaccination, the authors suggested, recruits few new T cells.

TCRdb reprocessed the RT-PCR reads with MiXCR, giving one entry per CDR3 protein. There are about 780,000 distinct CDR3 sequences in the sample; about 18% occur only once, and roughly 10% lies in the top ten. V trimming: 6 bases; J trimming: 4 bases; junction bases outside the gene matches: 5. The CDR3 totals 15 residues. The chain has TRBV12-3 or TRBV12-4 and TRBJ2-1; 11 nucleotides align to TRBD2. The sequencing used PBMCs from blood, collected roughly 5 days after vaccination. The receptor's source is a man aged 50 or older who received an inactivated influenza vaccine. This CDR3 reads CASRNSGGGYNEQFF. Here the CDR3 DNA reads TGTGCCAGCAGGAATAGCGGGGGGGGGTACAATGAGCAGTTCTTC.